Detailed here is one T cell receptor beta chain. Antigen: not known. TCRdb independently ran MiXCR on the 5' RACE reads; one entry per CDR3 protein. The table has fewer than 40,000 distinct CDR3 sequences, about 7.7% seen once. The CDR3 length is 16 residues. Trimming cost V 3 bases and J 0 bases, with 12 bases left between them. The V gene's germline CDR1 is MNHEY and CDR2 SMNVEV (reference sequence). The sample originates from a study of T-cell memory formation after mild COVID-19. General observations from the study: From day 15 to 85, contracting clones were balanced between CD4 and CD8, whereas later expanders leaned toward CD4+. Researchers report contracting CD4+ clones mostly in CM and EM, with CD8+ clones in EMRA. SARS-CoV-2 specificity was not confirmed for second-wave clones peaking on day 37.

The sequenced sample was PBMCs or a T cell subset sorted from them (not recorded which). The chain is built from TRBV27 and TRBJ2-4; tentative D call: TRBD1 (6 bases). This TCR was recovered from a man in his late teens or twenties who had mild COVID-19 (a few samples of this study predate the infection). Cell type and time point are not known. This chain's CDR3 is CASSFWTAIAKNIQYF. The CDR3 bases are TGTGCCAGCAGTTTTTGGACAGCGATAGCCAAAAACATTCAGTACTTC.